This is a list of T cell receptor beta chains from one sample in a study of shared clonotypes between healthy human individuals. Clones were read by immunoSEQ multiplex PCR, and TCRdb kept only the in-frame ones, dropping some. Here the sample spans approximately 340,000 clones, about 73% being singletons. Input material: memory CD4+ T cells sorted from blood. The source is a man aged 30 to 45 in good health. The CDR3 runs from the conserved cysteine through the conserved F or W. A D gene is named only where the DNA matches it firmly. Clone size is stated in some rows and not others, as once, few, many or a class when expanded.

size | D | J | V | length | DNA | CDR3
. | . | TRBJ2-1 | TRBV5-1 | 16 | TGCGCCAGCAGCCGGGAACCGGGACTCCTCGGCAATGAGCAGTTCTTC | CASSREPGLLGNEQFF
few | . | TRBJ2-5 | TRBV5-1 | 16 | TGCGCCAGCACTCCCCTTAGTATCACGGGTCAAGAGACCCAGTACTTC | CASTPLSITGQETQYF
. | . | TRBJ1-5 | TRBV19 | 14 | TGTGCCAGTAAACCGGGCCCTGGCGGAGGGCCCCAGCATTTT | CASKPGPGGGPQHF
many | . | TRBJ1-3 | TRBV2 | 16 | TGTGCCAGCAGGGGGAACAGGACTTCCTCTGGAAACACCATATATTTT | CASRGNRTSSGNTIYF
. | TRBD2 | TRBJ2-2 | TRBV5-1 | 18 | TGCGCCAGCAGCCCGTTGACTAGCGGGAGGGCCTTCGAAGGGGAGCTGTTTTTT | CASSPLTSGRAFEGELFF
. | TRBD1 | TRBJ2-3 | TRBV6-1 | 13 | TGTGCCAGCAGTGTCGACAGGGGGGATACGCAGTATTTT | CASSVDRGDTQYF
. | . | TRBJ2-6 | TRBV5-1 | 16 | TGCGCCAGCAGCTTTGACGTTAAATCTGGGGCCAACGTCCTGACTTTC | CASSFDVKSGANVLTF
once | . | TRBJ1-3 | TRBV4-3 | 15 | TGCGCCAGCAGCCAAGGGTCAGGGTATGGAAACACCATATATTTT | CASSQGSGYGNTIYF
. | . | TRBJ1-5 | TRBV28 | 12 | TGTGCCAGCACCCCTTCGGGGCAGCCCCAGCATTTT | CASTPSGQPQHF
. | TRBD1 | TRBJ1-5 | TRBV18 | 16 | TGTGCCAGCTCAGATATCGGGACAGGGGGGAATCAGCCCCAGCATTTT | CASSDIGTGGNQPQHF